This passage covers 30 T cell receptor beta chains from one sample sequenced in a study of beta chain features in type 1 diabetes. cDNA synthesis used the whole RNA isolate, giving expressed TCRB sequences. Sequencing was performed with immunoSEQ multiplex PCR; in TCRdb, only in-frame clones are kept and a portion is missing. The top ten hold about 0.02% of the sample, which has about 370,000 clones, approximately 15% seen once. The material sequenced was naive CD4+ T cells from blood. Source of these receptors: a young woman in good health.

The CDR3 sequence: CSVFSGRGQETQYF. CDR3 DNA sequence: TGCAGCGTTTTTTCGGGCAGGGGCCAAGAGACCCAGTACTTC. The V gene is TRBV29-1, the J gene TRBJ2-5; weak D call: TRBD1 (6 bases). V shed 5 bases and J shed 1 base, with 14 bases lying between them. The CDR3 consists of 14 residues. Looked up from germline, CDR1 is SQVTM and CDR2 is ANQGSEA.

The chain joins TRBV5-1 to TRBJ2-2, with 7 nucleotides matching TRBD2. CDR1 and CDR2 (germline): SGHRS, YFSETQ. CDR3 length: 12 residues. J lost 1 base, V lost 10 bases, and 1 base had no gene match. CDR3 sequence (DNA): TGCGCCTGCGGGGGGAACACCGGGGAGCTGTTTTTT. Its protein is CACGGNTGELFF. Looking up the rest from reference TRBV5-1 and TRBJ2-2 gives the full variable domain: KAGVTQTPRYLIKTRGQQVTLSCSPISGHRSVSWYQQTPGQGLQFLFEYFSETQRNKGNFPGRFSGRQFSNSRSEMNVSTLELGDSALYLCACGGNTGELFFGEGSRLTVL.

V usage is TRBV7-9 and J usage is TRBJ2-2; 11 bases align to TRBD1. This CDR3 is built from 16 residues. After removal of 2 bases from V and 5 bases from J, the junction contained 4 bases not matched to a gene. CDR1 is SEHNR, CDR2 FQNEAQ, per germline (reference sequence). The CDR3 bases are TGTGCCAGCAGCTTACATGGGACAGGGGGGACCGGGGAGCTGTTTTTT. Translated: CASSLHGTGGTGELFF.

The V call is TRBV20-1, the J call TRBJ2-5; D unresolved. Germline CDR1 is DFQATT and CDR2 is SNEGSKA (reference sequence). The CDR3 totals 11 residues. Trimming cost V 2 bases and J 4 bases, with 5 bases left between them. The CDR3 sequence is CSARLRETQYF. CDR3 coding DNA: TGCAGTGCTAGATTGCGAGAGACCCAGTACTTC.

This chain connects TRBV25-1 to TRBJ1-3, with a weak D call TRBD1 (5 bases). CDR1 MGHDK and CDR2 SYGVNS come from the germline V gene. CDR3 length equals 16 residues. Trimming shortened V by 4 bases and J by 7 bases, and 20 bases separated the two germline ends. The CDR3 loop is CASSGLRALKGNTIYF. In DNA form, the CDR3 reads TGTGCCAGCAGTGGCCTCCGGGCCTTGAAGGGGAACACCATATATTTT.

This clone has more than one count but fewer than ten. The CDR3 DNA is TGTGCCAGCAGCCTGGAGGGACAGGGGCCGTTCGAGCAGTACTTC. It specifies CASSLEGQGPFEQYF. This chain connects TRBV7-2 to TRBJ2-7; the match to TRBD1 covers 10 bases. Germline values: CDR1 SGHTA, CDR2 FQGNSA. CDR3 length equals 15 residues. After removal of 5 bases from V and 6 bases from J, the junction contained 10 bases not matched to a gene. Full variable domain (remainder filled in from reference TRBV7-2 and TRBJ2-7): GAGVSQSPSNKVTEKGKDVELRCDPISGHTALYWYRQSLGQGLEFLIYFQGNSAPDKSGLPSDRFSAERTGGSVSTLTIQRTQQEDSAVYLCASSLEGQGPFEQYFGPGTRLTVT.

There are a few counts of this clone. The CDR3 region is CASSRSGRRSYEQYF. The CDR3 DNA follows: TGTGCCAGCAGTCGCAGCGGGAGGAGGTCCTACGAGCAGTACTTC. The gene calls are TRBV6-5 and TRBJ2-7; 9 nucleotides agree with TRBD2. This CDR3 region has 15 residues. Germline CDR1 reads MNHEY; CDR2 reads SVGAGI. V gave up 5 bases and J gave up 1 base; unmatched junction bases: 6.

This chain joins TRBV4-1 and TRBJ2-7; maybe TRBD2 (5 bases). The CDR3 has 16 amino acids. Germline V gene data show CDR1 as MGHRA and CDR2 as YSYEKL. Trimming stripped 0 bases from V and 4 bases from J, with 16 bases between. DNA for the CDR3: TGCGCCAGCAGCCAAGATCGGTACGGGGTGATGTACGAGCAGTACTTC. Its protein product is CASSQDRYGVMYEQYF.

The V gene is TRBV29-1, the J gene TRBJ2-2, with TRBD1 matching over 9 bases. V gave up 7 bases and J gave up 2 bases; unmatched junction bases: 5. The CDR3 is 14 residues long. Germline CDR1 and CDR2: SQVTM and ANQGSEA. The CDR3 reads CSARTGVNTGELFF. The CDR3 nucleotides read TGCAGCGCCAGGACAGGGGTTAACACCGGGGAGCTGTTTTTT.

This chain joins TRBV15 and TRBJ2-1, with D possibly matching TRBD1 (5 bases). CDR1 and CDR2 (germline): LNHNV, YYDKDF (reference sequence). Trimming removed 3 bases from V and 2 bases from J, with 8 bases in between. This CDR3 spans 14 amino acids. Written as DNA, the CDR3 is TGTGCCACCAGCAGGGACACAGCCTACAATGAGCAGTTCTTC. It specifies CATSRDTAYNEQFF.

The rearrangement joins TRBV2 to TRBJ2-7, with D perhaps matching TRBD2 (5 bases). Per germline, CDR1 SNHLY and CDR2 FYNNEI. Trimming shortened V by 8 bases and J by 3 bases, and 14 bases separated the two germline ends. CDR3 length: 13 amino acids. The CDR3: CASSLREDYEQYF. CDR3 nucleotides: TGTGCCAGCTCCTTACGGGAAGACTACGAGCAGTACTTC.

The genes are TRBV5-4 and TRBJ2-7, with D tentatively TRBD2 (6 bases). Trimming took 6 bases from V and 4 from J, leaving 20 bases between them. The germline gives CDR1 SGHNT, CDR2 YYREEE (reference sequence). The CDR3 length is 15 residues. CDR3 sequence (DNA): TGTGCCAGCACCAATAGTCCGGGAGTCGCGTACGAGCAGTACTTC. This sequence encodes CASTNSPGVAYEQYF.

The chain joins TRBV28 to TRBJ2-3; D is uncertain. CDR1 is MDHEN, CDR2 SYDVKM, per germline. The CDR3 has 11 amino acids. Trimming stripped 5 bases from V and 6 bases from J, with 6 bases between. For the CDR3, the DNA is TGTGCCAGCAGTACATATGATACGCAGTATTTT. Amino acid sequence: CASSTYDTQYF.

The J gene is TRBJ2-7, the V gene TRBV29-1; 8 bases are shared with TRBD1. The CDR3 is 14 residues long. Germline CDR1 and CDR2: SQVTM and ANQGSEA. Trimming took 5 bases from V and 4 from J; bases not matched to a gene: 10. In DNA, the CDR3 is TGCAGCGTTAGGACAGGGACGGGACGGTACGAGCAGTACTTC. This codes for CSVRTGTGRYEQYF.

This clone has only a few counts. This chain connects TRBV7-9 to TRBJ1-1; D is uncertain. Germline CDR1 is SEHNR and CDR2 is FQNEAQ (reference sequence). The CDR3 is made up of 14 amino acids. The ends were cut back, 5 bases at V and 1 base at J, with 11 bases in the middle. The DNA for the CDR3 is TGTGCCAGCAGCAGCCGGGTCAGGAACACTGAAGCTTTCTTT. This encodes CASSSRVRNTEAFF.

This clone was seen a few times. The chain employs TRBV5-1 and TRBJ2-7; TRBD1 agrees at 10 bases. The CDR3 is made up of 15 amino acids. V gave up 4 bases and J gave up 2 bases; unmatched junction bases: 6. Germline assignment: CDR1 SGHRS and CDR2 YFSETQ. The CDR3 DNA is TGCGCCAGCAGCGGCCGGGACAGGGGCACCTACGAGCAGTACTTC. Translation: CASSGRDRGTYEQYF. The variable domain in full, completed from reference TRBV5-1 and TRBJ2-7, reads KAGVTQTPRYLIKTRGQQVTLSCSPISGHRSVSWYQQTPGQGLQFLFEYFSETQRNKGNFPGRFSGRQFSNSRSEMNVSTLELGDSALYLCASSGRDRGTYEQYFGPGTRLTVT.

This chain links TRBV28 with TRBJ1-2; 9 bases fit TRBD1. The CDR3 extends over 14 amino acids. Germline V CDR1 and CDR2: MDHEN, SYDVKM. The J segment lost 4 bases and the V segment lost 6 bases, leaving 6 bases of the junction unmatched. This CDR3 reads CASSLGTGPYGYTF. The CDR3 DNA reads TGTGCCAGCAGCCTCGGGACAGGGCCCTATGGCTACACCTTC.

The chain employs TRBV7-9 and TRBJ2-3, with 12 bases fitting TRBD2. The CDR3 contains 15 residues. The germline CDR1 and CDR2 sequences are SEHNR and FQNEAQ (reference sequence). Trimming at V came to 0 bases and at J to 6 bases, leaving 1 base not matched to a gene. The DNA of the CDR3 is TGTGCCAGCAGCTTAGCGACTAGCGGGAGCGATACGCAGTATTTT. It is translated as CASSLATSGSDTQYF.

The chain employs TRBV7-2 and TRBJ1-4, with D perhaps matching TRBD1 (5 bases). The germline V gene encodes CDR1 SGHTA and CDR2 FQGNSA. This CDR3 is 16 amino acids long. With 4 bases removed from V and 2 bases from J, the gap between germline ends came to 14 bases. DNA of the CDR3: TGTGCCAGCAGCTCCGGCTGGGGCCGCACTAATGAAAAACTGTTTTTT. The encoded protein is CASSSGWGRTNEKLFF.

The rearrangement links TRBV19 to TRBJ1-2; TRBD1 aligns across 9 bases. V gave up 3 bases and J gave up 8 bases; unmatched junction bases: 10. The V gene's germline CDR1 is LNHDA and CDR2 SQIVND (reference sequence). The CDR3 contains 15 residues. The CDR3: CASSIEDRGIWGYTF. DNA of the CDR3: TGTGCCAGTAGTATTGAGGACAGGGGAATTTGGGGCTACACCTTC.

The chain links TRBV18 to TRBJ1-1; D may be TRBD1 (6 bases). Germline assignment: CDR1 KGHSH and CDR2 LQKENI. CDR3 length: 13 residues. The germline V and J ends were trimmed by 6 bases and 5 bases, with 13 bases remaining between them. This CDR3 reads CASSPEDRTEAFF. CDR3 nucleotide sequence: TGTGCCAGCTCCCCCGAAGACAGGACTGAAGCTTTCTTT.

DNA of the CDR3: TGTGCCAGCAGTTCGACGGGGAACTATGGCTACACCTTC. Translating gives CASSSTGNYGYTF. This chain connects TRBV28 to TRBJ1-2; D is ambiguous. The V gene lost 4 bases and the J gene lost 2 bases, with 8 bases spanning the gap. From germline, CDR1 is MDHEN and CDR2 SYDVKM. This CDR3 region has 13 residues.

The CDR3 DNA reads as TGCGCCAGCAGCTCAACAGGACGGTACAATGAGCAGTTCTTC. This encodes CASSSTGRYNEQFF. The chain links TRBV5-1 to TRBJ2-1; tentatively, D is TRBD1 (5 bases). The V gene lost 3 bases and the J gene lost 4 bases, with 11 bases spanning the gap. CDR3 length: 14 residues. CDR1 and CDR2 (germline): SGHRS, YFSETQ.

This clone occurred a few times. The CDR3 spells CASSLPYGLAGARYEQYF. The CDR3 DNA sequence: TGTGCCAGCAGCCTCCCTTACGGACTAGCGGGAGCACGCTACGAGCAGTACTTC. The genes are TRBV7-2 and TRBJ2-7; 13 nucleotides line up with TRBD2. The CDR3 loop spans 18 amino acids. The V gene's germline CDR1 is SGHTA and CDR2 FQGNSA. The V segment lost 5 bases and the J segment 3 bases; nucleotides outside the gene matches: 13.

This sequence joins TRBV6-6 and TRBJ1-2, with no clear D. CDR1 and CDR2 (germline): MNHNY, SVGAGI (reference sequence). The CDR3 spans 11 residues. Trimming stripped 8 bases from V and 2 bases from J, with 6 bases between. The CDR3 nucleotides read TGTGCCAGCCGAGGAAACTATGGCTACACCTTC. It encodes CASRGNYGYTF.

This clone has a handful of counts. This rearrangement joins TRBV18 to TRBJ2-7; 7 nucleotides align to TRBD2. Losses at the gene ends were 3 bases for V and 3 bases for J; bases not matched to a gene: 5. Per the germline V gene, CDR1 is KGHSH and CDR2 is LQKENI. CDR3 length: 14 amino acids. Written as DNA, the CDR3 is TGTGCCAGCTCACCCAGGGAGGGCGGCTACGAGCAGTACTTC. Translation: CASSPREGGYEQYF.

This clone was observed a few times. This chain joins TRBV28 and TRBJ2-1; 13 nucleotides agree with TRBD2. This CDR3 has 14 residues. The J segment lost 12 bases and the V segment lost 5 bases, leaving 7 bases of the junction unmatched. The germline gives CDR1 MDHEN, CDR2 SYDVKM. The CDR3 sequence: CASSETSGRVRQFF. DNA for the CDR3: TGTGCCAGCAGTGAAACTAGCGGGAGGGTACGGCAGTTCTTC.

Comments on this clone: Other DNA sequences in this sample translate to the same CDR3. The chain uses TRBV18 and TRBJ2-1, with 10 nucleotides matching TRBD2. Germline CDR1 reads KGHSH; CDR2 reads LQKENI. The V gene end was trimmed by 3 bases and the J gene end by 7 bases; junction bases not matched to a gene: 0. This CDR3 contains 13 residues. For the CDR3, the DNA is TGTGCCAGCTCACCGGGACTAGCGAATGAGCAGTTCTTC. This encodes CASSPGLANEQFF.

V and J are TRBV7-3 and TRBJ1-5; D is unclear. Germline values: CDR1 SGHTA, CDR2 FQGTGA. V lost 5 bases to trimming and J lost 3 bases, with 8 bases between them. The CDR3 length is 13 residues. Here the CDR3 DNA reads TGTGCCAGCAGCGAGGGTCCCAATCAGCCCCAGCATTTT. It codes for CASSEGPNQPQHF.

The chain joins TRBV6-5 to TRBJ1-1; D gene uncertain. V gave up 3 bases and J gave up 0 bases, with 14 bases separating them. CDR3 length: 16 amino acids. CDR1 and CDR2 from the germline V gene are MNHEY and SVGAGI. The CDR3 DNA reads TGTGCCAGCAGTTATGGAGAGGGAGTAATGAACACTGAAGCTTTCTTT. Protein sequence: CASSYGEGVMNTEAFF.